Below, one TCR beta chain is given with its context. The antigen remains unidentified. V gave up 1 base and J gave up 0 bases; unmatched junction bases: 7. Germline-derived CDR1 and CDR2 are SGHTA and FQGNSA. The CDR3 is 17 residues long. Sorted subsets were amplified in replicate PCRs using 200 ng DNA, roughly 30,000 T cell genomes. Clones were sequenced by immunoSEQ multiplex PCR, and TCRdb holds only the in-frame ones, with some missing. There are about 2.3 million clones in the sample; about nine tenths occur only once, and 0.3% to 0.4% lies in the top ten. The sample is drawn from a study of shared clonotypes between healthy human individuals. Study results and caveats: Four donors shared roughly 5% of their naive CD4 clonotypes. The four-donor shared clonotypes exceeded non-shared clonotypes in generation probability, with non-shared ones scoring lower. Deeper or shallower sequencing was expected to change how clonotypes are shared among donors.

Sequencing input: naive CD4+ T cells from PBMCs. Stated subset: CD45RA+ positively selected. This TCR was recovered from a man between 18 and 29 years old in good health. Some clones in this sample may be carry-over from other donors' samples. This chain joins TRBV7-2 and TRBJ1-1; TRBD1 agrees at 8 bases. CDR3: CASSLGLQGALNTEAFF. The CDR3 coding sequence is TGTGCCAGCAGCTTAGGACTTCAGGGGGCGTTGAACACTGAAGCTTTCTTT.